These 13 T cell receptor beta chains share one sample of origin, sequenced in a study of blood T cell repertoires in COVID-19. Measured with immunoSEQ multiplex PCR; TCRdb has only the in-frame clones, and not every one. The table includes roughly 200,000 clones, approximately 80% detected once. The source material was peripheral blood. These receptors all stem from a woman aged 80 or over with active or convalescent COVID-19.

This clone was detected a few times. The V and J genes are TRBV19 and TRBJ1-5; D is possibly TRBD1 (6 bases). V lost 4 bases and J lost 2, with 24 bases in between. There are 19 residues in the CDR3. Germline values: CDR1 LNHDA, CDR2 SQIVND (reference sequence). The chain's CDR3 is CASSTGEYLGGYGNQPQHF. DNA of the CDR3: TGTGCCAGTAGTACAGGGGAGTACTTAGGTGGGTATGGCAATCAGCCCCAGCATTTT.

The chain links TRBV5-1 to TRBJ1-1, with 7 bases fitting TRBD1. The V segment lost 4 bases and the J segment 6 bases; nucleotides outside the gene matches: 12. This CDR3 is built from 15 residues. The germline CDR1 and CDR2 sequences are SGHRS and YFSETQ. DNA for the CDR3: TGCGCCAGCAGCCCCTACAGGGGTACGGACGCTGAAGCTTTCTTT. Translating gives CASSPYRGTDAEAFF.

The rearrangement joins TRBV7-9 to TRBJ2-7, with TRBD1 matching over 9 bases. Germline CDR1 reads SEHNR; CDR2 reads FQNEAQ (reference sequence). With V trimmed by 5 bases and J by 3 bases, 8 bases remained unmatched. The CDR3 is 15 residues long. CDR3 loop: CASSLFRDRVYEQYF. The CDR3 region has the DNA TGTGCCAGCAGCCTCTTCCGGGACAGGGTCTACGAGCAGTACTTC. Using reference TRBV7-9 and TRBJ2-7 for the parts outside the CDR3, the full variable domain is DTGVSQNPRHKITKRGQNVTFRCDPISEHNRLYWYRQTLGQGPEFLTYFQNEAQLEKSRLLSDRFSAERPKGSFSTLEIQRTEQGDSAMYLCASSLFRDRVYEQYFGPGTRLTVT.

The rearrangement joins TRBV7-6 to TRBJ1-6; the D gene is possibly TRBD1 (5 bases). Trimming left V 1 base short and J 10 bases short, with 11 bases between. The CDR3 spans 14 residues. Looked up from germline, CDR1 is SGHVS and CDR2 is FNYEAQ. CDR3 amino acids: CASSLGQGLSPLHF. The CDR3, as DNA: TGTGCCAGCAGCTTAGGGCAGGGATTATCACCCCTCCACTTT.

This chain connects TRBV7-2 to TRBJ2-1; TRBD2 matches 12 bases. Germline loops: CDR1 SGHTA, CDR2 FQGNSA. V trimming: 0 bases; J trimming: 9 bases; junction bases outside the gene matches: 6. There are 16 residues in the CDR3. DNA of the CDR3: TGTGCCAGCAGCTTAGCCCCGACTAGCGGGGGAGGTGAGCAGTTCTTC. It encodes CASSLAPTSGGGEQFF.

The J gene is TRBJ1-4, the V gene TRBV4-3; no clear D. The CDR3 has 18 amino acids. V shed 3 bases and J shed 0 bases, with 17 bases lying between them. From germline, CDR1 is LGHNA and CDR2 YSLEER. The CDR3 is CASSHGVRIQSTNEKLFF. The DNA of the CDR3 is TGCGCCAGCAGCCATGGTGTCAGAATACAATCAACTAATGAAAAACTGTTTTTT.

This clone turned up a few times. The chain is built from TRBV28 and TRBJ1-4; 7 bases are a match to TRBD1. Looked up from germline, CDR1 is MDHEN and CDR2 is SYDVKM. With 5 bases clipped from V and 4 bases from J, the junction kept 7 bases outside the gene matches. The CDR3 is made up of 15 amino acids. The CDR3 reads CASSTTGQDNEKLFF. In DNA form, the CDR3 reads TGTGCCAGCAGTACAACTGGACAGGATAATGAAAAACTGTTTTTT. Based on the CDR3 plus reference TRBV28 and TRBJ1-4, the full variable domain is DVKVTQSSRYLVKRTGEKVFLECVQDMDHENMFWYRQDPGLGLRLIYFSYDVKMKEKGDIPEGYSVSREKKERFSLILESASTNQTSMYLCASSTTGQDNEKLFFGSGTQLSVL.

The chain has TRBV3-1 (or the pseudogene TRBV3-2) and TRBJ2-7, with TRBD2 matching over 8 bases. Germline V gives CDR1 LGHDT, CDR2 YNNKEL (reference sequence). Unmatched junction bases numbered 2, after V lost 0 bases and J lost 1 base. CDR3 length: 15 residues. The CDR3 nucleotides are TGTGCCAGCAGCCAAGAGGGACTAGGTTCCTACGAGCAGTACTTC. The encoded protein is CASSQEGLGSYEQYF.

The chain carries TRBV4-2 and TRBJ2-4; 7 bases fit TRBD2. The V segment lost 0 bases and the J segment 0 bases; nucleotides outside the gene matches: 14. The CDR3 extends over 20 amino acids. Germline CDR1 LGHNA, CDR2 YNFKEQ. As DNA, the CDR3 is TGTGCCAGCAGCCAAGATGAGGGAAGGAGGGGAGGGCTAGCCAAAAACATTCAGTACTTC. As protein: CASSQDEGRRGGLAKNIQYF.

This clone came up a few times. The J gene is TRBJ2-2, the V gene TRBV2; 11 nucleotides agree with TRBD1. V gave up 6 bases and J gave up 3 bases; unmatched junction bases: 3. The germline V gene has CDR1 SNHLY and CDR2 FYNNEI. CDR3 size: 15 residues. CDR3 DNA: TGTGCCAGCAGCGGACAGGGGGCTGACACCGGGGAGCTGTTTTTT. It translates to CASSGQGADTGELFF.

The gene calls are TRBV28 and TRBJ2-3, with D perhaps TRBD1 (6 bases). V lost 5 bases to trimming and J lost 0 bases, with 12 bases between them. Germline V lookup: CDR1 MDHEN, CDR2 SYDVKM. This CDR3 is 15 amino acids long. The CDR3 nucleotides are TGTGCCAGCAGTCCGCGAGGACAGAGCACAGATACGCAGTATTTT. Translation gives CASSPRGQSTDTQYF.

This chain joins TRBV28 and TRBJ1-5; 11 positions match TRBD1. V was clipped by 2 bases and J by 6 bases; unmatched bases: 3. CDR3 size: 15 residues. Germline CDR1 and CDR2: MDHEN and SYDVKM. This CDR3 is CASSLGDRGSQPQHF. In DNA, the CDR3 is TGTGCCAGCAGTTTAGGGGACAGGGGGAGTCAGCCCCAGCATTTT.

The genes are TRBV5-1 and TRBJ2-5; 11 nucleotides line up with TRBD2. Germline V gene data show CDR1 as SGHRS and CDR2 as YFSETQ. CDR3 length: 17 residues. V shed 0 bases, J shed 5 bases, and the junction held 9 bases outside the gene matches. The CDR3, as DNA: TGCGCCAGCAGCTTGGCCATTAGCGGGAGGGCCTGGGAGACCCAGTACTTC. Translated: CASSLAISGRAWETQYF.